This TCR beta chain was identified in a study of T cell changes during pregnancy in multiple sclerosis. The method was immunoSEQ multiplex PCR; TCRdb's version includes in-frame clones alone and lacks a portion of them. The sample lists under 40,000 clones, 93% occurring once. Trimming left V 3 bases short and J 5 bases short, with 7 bases between. This CDR3 has 12 residues. The V gene's germline CDR1 is SGHVS and CDR2 FQNEAQ. The source was CD8+ T cells from peripheral blood mononuclear cells, collected in the third trimester of pregnancy. The receptor's source is a female donor with multiple sclerosis, enrolled in a pregnancy study. The genes are TRBV7-8 and TRBJ2-5, with a possible D match to TRBD2 (6 bases). The CDR3 is CASSFGGETQYF. The CDR3 bases are TGTGCCAGCAGCTTCGGAGGGGAGACCCAGTACTTC. The entire variable domain, with the rest obtained from reference TRBV7-8 and TRBJ2-5, is as follows: GAGVSQSPRYKVAKRGQDVALRCDPISGHVSLFWYQQALGQGPEFLTYFQNEAQLDKSGLPSDRFFAERPEGSVSTLKIQRTQQEDSAVYLCASSFGGETQYFGPGTRLLVL.